This passage covers 9 T cell receptor beta chains from one sample sequenced in a study of blood T cells in healthy people across ages (dated by TCRdb to between 2014 and 2017). Receptor libraries were prepared by 5' RACE. The second PCR ran for roughly 7 to 11 cycles and used a J-beta primer mix along with a sample-barcoded 5' primer. The public sequencing data were trimmed at Q25 with fastp and processed into clonotypes with MiXCR by TCRdb, which kept only in-frame beta chains. Identical CDR3 proteins give one entry, which carries the most common genes and DNA. This sample lists around 1,800,000 distinct CDR3 sequences; more than 35% were detected once. Clones ranked in the top ten supply roughly 23% of the sample. Sequencing input: blood. The receptors originated from a human donor in good health.

The gene calls are TRBV6-6 and TRBJ2-1; a weak D match, TRBD2 (5 bases). V was trimmed by 7 bases and J by 2 bases, leaving 12 bases between them. Germline V lookup: CDR1 MNHNY, CDR2 SVGAGI (reference sequence). The CDR3 runs to 14 residues. CDR3 bases: TGTGCCAGCACCGGGGTCGGAGCCTACAATGAGCAGTTCTTC. Protein: CASTGVGAYNEQFF.

The chain is built from TRBV9 and TRBJ2-1; tentatively, D is TRBD1 (5 bases). The length of the CDR3 is 16 residues. Germline CDR1 SGDLS, CDR2 YYNGEE. V lost 0 bases, J lost 10 bases, and 20 bases lay in between. The chain's CDR3 is CASSVGAVTASWEQFF. The CDR3 DNA reads as TGTGCCAGCAGCGTAGGTGCCGTGACAGCCTCCTGGGAGCAGTTCTTC. The entire variable domain, with the rest obtained from reference TRBV9 and TRBJ2-1, is as follows: DSGVTQTPKHLITATGQRVTLRCSPRSGDLSVYWYQQSLDQGLQFLIQYYNGEERAKGNILERFSAQQFPDLHSELNLSSLELGDSALYFCASSVGAVTASWEQFFGPGTRLTVL.

This clonotype occurred a few times. The chain recombines TRBV15 with TRBJ2-3; weak D call: TRBD2 (6 bases). Germline CDR1 and CDR2: LNHNV and YYDKDF (reference sequence). The CDR3 has 16 amino acids. The V end was cut by 5 bases, the J end by 2 bases, with 17 bases between. CDR3 nucleotide sequence: TGTGCCACCAGCCCGGATTACGGGGGATACACAGATACGCAGTATTTT. It translates to CATSPDYGGYTDTQYF.

The chain employs TRBV7-2 and TRBJ2-3, with 9 bases lining up with TRBD2. This CDR3 is built from 17 residues. Germline trimming cut 1 base from V and 1 base from J; bases unmatched to any gene: 6. Germline V gene sequence: CDR1 SGHTA, CDR2 FQGNSA. The CDR3 spells CASSLDWPSGGTDTQYF. CDR3 nucleotide sequence: TGTGCCAGCAGCTTAGATTGGCCTAGCGGGGGCACAGATACGCAGTATTTT.

The chain joins TRBV15 to TRBJ2-1; tentatively, D is TRBD2 (7 bases). Trimming took off 5 bases at V and 8 bases at J, with 16 bases between the two ends. Germline values: CDR1 LNHNV, CDR2 YYDKDF (reference sequence). The CDR3 runs to 14 residues. In nucleotides, the CDR3 is TGTGCCACCAGCCGAGGGGGGGAATGGTATGAGCAGTTCTTC. Translation: CATSRGGEWYEQFF.

This clonotype was seen a handful of times. V gene TRBV4-2 combines with J gene TRBJ2-7, with D uncertain. Germline-derived CDR1 and CDR2 are LGHNA and YNFKEQ. The CDR3 runs 15 residues. V shed 0 bases and J shed 3 bases, with 12 bases lying between them. The DNA for the CDR3 is TGTGCCAGCAGCCAAGACCATGTTCCCAGCTACGAGCAGTACTTC. Translating gives CASSQDHVPSYEQYF.

The chain employs TRBV28 and TRBJ1-1; no definite D call. V gave up 4 bases and J gave up 10 bases, with 10 bases separating them. The CDR3 is made up of 11 amino acids. Germline-derived CDR1 and CDR2 are MDHEN and SYDVKM. This CDR3 is CASSYQAVAFF. CDR3 nucleotides: TGTGCCAGCAGTTATCAGGCGGTAGCTTTCTTT.

In regard to this clonotype: One junction end disagrees with the germline gene, perhaps due to a read error. CDR3 nucleotide sequence: TGTGCCAGCAGCGACCCGACAGGGTATAATGAAAAACGGTTTTTT. Its protein product is CASSDPTGYNEKRFF. The chain carries TRBV7-9 and TRBJ1-4, with TRBD1 matching over 7 bases. The CDR3 is 15 amino acids. The germline V gene has CDR1 SEHNR and CDR2 FQNEAQ (reference sequence).

The gene calls are TRBV4-3 and TRBJ1-3, with D perhaps matching TRBD1 (5 bases). Trimming removed 4 bases at V and 4 bases at J, with 17 bases between. Germline assignment: CDR1 LGHNA and CDR2 YSLEER. The length of the CDR3 is 16 residues. Here the CDR3 DNA reads TGCGCCAGCAGCCCTCGCAAAAGCGGGGGGGGAAACACCATATATTTT. As protein: CASSPRKSGGGNTIYF.